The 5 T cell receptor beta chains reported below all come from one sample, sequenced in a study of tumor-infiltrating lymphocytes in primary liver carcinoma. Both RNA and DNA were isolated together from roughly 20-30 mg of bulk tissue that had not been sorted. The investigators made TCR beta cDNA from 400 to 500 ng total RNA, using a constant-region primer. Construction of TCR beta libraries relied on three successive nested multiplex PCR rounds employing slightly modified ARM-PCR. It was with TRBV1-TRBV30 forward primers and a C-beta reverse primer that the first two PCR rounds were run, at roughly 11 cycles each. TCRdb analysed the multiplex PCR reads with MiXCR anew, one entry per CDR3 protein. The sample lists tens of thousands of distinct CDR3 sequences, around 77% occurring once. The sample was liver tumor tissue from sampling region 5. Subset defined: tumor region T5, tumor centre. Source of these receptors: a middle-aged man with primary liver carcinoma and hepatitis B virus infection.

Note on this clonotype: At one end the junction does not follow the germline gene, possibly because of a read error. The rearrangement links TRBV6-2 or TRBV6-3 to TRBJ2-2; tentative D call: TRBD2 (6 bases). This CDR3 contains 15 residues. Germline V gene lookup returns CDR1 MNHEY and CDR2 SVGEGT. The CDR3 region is CASSYTGAAYGGLFF. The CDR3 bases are TGTGCCAGCAGTTATACCGGGGCCGCATACGGGGGGCTGTTTTTT.

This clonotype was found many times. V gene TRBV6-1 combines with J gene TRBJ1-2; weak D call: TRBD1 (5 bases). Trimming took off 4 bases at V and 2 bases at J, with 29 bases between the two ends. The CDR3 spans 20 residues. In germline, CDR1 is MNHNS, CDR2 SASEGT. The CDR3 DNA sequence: TGTGCCAGCAGTGGGTCAAGGGCAGGGATAAAGGCAGAGTCGAACTATGGCTACACCTTC. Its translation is CASSGSRAGIKAESNYGYTF.

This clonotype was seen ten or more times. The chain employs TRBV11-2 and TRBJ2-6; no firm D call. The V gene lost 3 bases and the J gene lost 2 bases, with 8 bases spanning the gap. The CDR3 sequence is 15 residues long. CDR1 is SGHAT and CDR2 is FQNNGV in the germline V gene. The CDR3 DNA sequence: TGTGCCAGCAGCTTCGGTCGGGCTGGGGCCAACGTCCTGACTTTC. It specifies CASSFGRAGANVLTF.

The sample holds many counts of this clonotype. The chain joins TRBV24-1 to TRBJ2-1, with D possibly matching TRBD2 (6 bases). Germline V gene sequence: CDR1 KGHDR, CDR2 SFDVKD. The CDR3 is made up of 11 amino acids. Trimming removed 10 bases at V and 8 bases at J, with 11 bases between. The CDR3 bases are TGTGCCACGGGGCGGGATGATGAGCAGTTCTTC. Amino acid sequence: CATGRDDEQFF.

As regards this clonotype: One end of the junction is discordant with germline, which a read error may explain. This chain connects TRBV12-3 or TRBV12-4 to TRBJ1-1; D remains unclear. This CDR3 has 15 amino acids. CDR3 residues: CASSLASGQGTETFF. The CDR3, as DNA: TGTGCCAGTAGTTTAGCCTCAGGCCAAGGAACTGAAACTTTCTTT.